The clone carrying this T cell receptor (beta chain) was recorded only once. What it binds is not known. The CDR3 runs 15 residues. V was shortened by 3 bases and J by 8 bases, with 14 bases between the two germline ends. Looked up from germline, CDR1 is SEHNR and CDR2 is FQNEAQ (reference sequence). The sample originates from a study of cytotoxic CD8 clonotypes in ibrutinib-treated CLL. Looking at the study overall: A median around 12 months of treatment, range 6 to 36, preceded the collection of response samples. Sequenced samples delivered averages of around 250,000 productive templates and 75,000 to 95,000 productive rearrangements.

Study-wide results and caveats: Sustained-remission and progressing patients diverged in sampling times.

Clones were sequenced by immunoSEQ multiplex PCR, and TCRdb holds only the in-frame ones, with some missing. The sample holds 25,000 to 30,000 clones, approximately 85% seen once. Specimen: PBMCs, collected after 24 months of ibrutinib treatment. The chain links TRBV7-9 to TRBJ1-6; perhaps TRBD1 as D (6 bases). The clonotype originates from a human donor with chronic lymphocytic leukemia. The CDR3 region is CASSLYGQGYSPLHF. The CDR3 nucleotides are TGTGCCAGCAGCTTGTATGGGCAGGGGTATTCACCCCTCCACTTT.